A selection of T cell receptor beta chains follows, all from one sample in a study of CD8 T cells in Susac syndrome. TCRdb itself ran the immunoSEQ multiplex PCR reads through MiXCR, one entry per CDR3 protein. The repertoire holds about 130,000 distinct CDR3 sequences, more than 90% seen once, with more than 0.095% in the top ten. Material: CD4+ T cells from PBMCs. These receptor sequences come from a human donor in good health. Each CDR3 is given with its conserved first and last residue. D genes are given only for firm matches. A row's size may be missing; if present it is once, few, many or a size class.

>TRBJ2-6|-|TRBV12-3/TRBV12-4|TRBD1
TGTGCCACCGGACAGGGACTCTCTGGGGCCAACGTCCTGACTTTC
CATGQGLSGANVLTF
>TRBJ2-3|-|TRBV5-4|-
TGTGCCAGCAGCCTCGAGGACACAGATACGCAGTATTTT
CASSLEDTDTQYF
>TRBJ2-7|-|TRBV27|TRBD1
TGTGCCAGCAGCTCGGGACAGGGTATCGGGGGCCATCGGGAGCAGTACTTC
CASSSGQGIGGHREQYF
>TRBJ1-5|-|TRBV3-1|-
TGTGCCAGCAGCCTTGCAGGGATTCAGCCCCAGCATTTT
CASSLAGIQPQHF
>TRBJ2-3|-|TRBV28|-
TGTGCCAGCAGTTTGCCAGCCACCACAGATACGCAGTATTTT
CASSLPATTDTQYF
>TRBJ2-3|-|TRBV10-3|TRBD2
TGTGCCATCAGTGTTGGTAGCGGGAGTGGTGGTACGCAGTATTTT
CAISVGSGSGGTQYF
>TRBJ1-2|-|TRBV28|TRBD1
TGTGCCAGCAGTTTTTTTAACAGGGGGGATAGCGGCTACACCTTC
CASSFFNRGDSGYTF
>TRBJ1-2|-|TRBV7-2|TRBD1
TGTGCCAGCAGCGAGACAAACAGGGGGCTTGGCTACACCTTC
CASSETNRGLGYTF
>TRBJ1-5|-|TRBV7-2|-
TGTGCCAGCAGCTTATCGTCGGTGAATCAGCCCCAGCATTTT
CASSLSSVNQPQHF
>TRBJ1-1|-|TRBV29-1|TRBD1
TGCAGCGTTTACAGGGGGAACACTGAAGCTTTCTTT
CSVYRGNTEAFF
>TRBJ2-1|-|TRBV3-1|-
TGTGCCAGCAGTCCCCGGGCACAGAGTGTTTACAATGAGCAGTTCTTC
CASSPRAQSVYNEQFF
>TRBJ2-1|-|TRBV29-1|TRBD2
TGCAGCGCCACGAGGGCTAGCGGGAGTATCATCAACAATGAGCAGTTCTTC
CSATRASGSIINNEQFF
>TRBJ1-2|-|TRBV7-2|TRBD1
TGTGCCAGCAGCTTAGGGTCTCCGGGACAGCGGTATGGCTACACCTTC
CASSLGSPGQRYGYTF
>TRBJ1-5|-|TRBV24-1|-
TGTGCCACTTCCGGGTGGAGCAATCAGCCCCAGCATTTT
CATSGWSNQPQHF
>TRBJ2-2|-|TRBV3-1|-
TGTGCCAGCAGCCAAGAGGGACTCAACACCGGGGAGCTGTTTTTT
CASSQEGLNTGELFF
>TRBJ2-2|-|TRBV4-1|-
TGCGCCAGCAGCCAACGGGACGGGAGTATGACGGGGGAGCTGTTTTTT
CASSQRDGSMTGELFF
>TRBJ2-5|-|TRBV6-1|-
TGTGCCAGCAAGGAGGGGACCCAGTACTTC
CASKEGTQYF
>TRBJ2-1|-|TRBV18|TRBD2
TGTGCCAGCTCACTAAGCGGGATAGAGAACAATGAGCAGTTCTTC
CASSLSGIENNEQFF
>TRBJ2-3|-|TRBV7-2|TRBD2
TGTGCCAGCAGCTTAAGGGGTAGCGGGAGCCCAGATACGCAGTATTTT
CASSLRGSGSPDTQYF
>TRBJ2-7|-|TRBV3-1|TRBD1
TGTGCCAGCAGCCAAGTCGGGACAGGGGGCAGCTACGAGCAGTACTTC
CASSQVGTGGSYEQYF
>TRBJ2-1|-|TRBV7-2|-
TGTGCCAGCAGCTTACCCCCTCTAGTCCATGAGCAGTTCTTC
CASSLPPLVHEQFF
>TRBJ2-5|-|TRBV2|TRBD2
TGTGCCAGCATTCCCGAACCGGGAGGCGAGACCCAGTACTTC
CASIPEPGGETQYF
>TRBJ2-1|-|TRBV19|-
TGTGCCAGTAGTATAGCGGGAGTAAGTAACAATGAGCAGTTCTTC
CASSIAGVSNNEQFF
>TRBJ1-5|-|TRBV29-1|-
TGCAGCGTCATTTTAGGGGGTCAGCCCCAGCATTTT
CSVILGGQPQHF
>TRBJ2-1|-|TRBV7-2|TRBD2
TGTGCCAGCAGCTTACTCGGCGGGAGCTCCTACAATGAGCAGTTCTTC
CASSLLGGSSYNEQFF
>TRBJ2-6|-|TRBV27|-
TGTGCCAGCAGTTCGGAGGGGCCTGGGGCCAACGTCCTGACTTTC
CASSSEGPGANVLTF
>TRBJ1-2|-|TRBV29-1|TRBD1
TGCAGCGGACGGACAGGGGAGAACTATGGCTACACCTTC
CSGRTGENYGYTF
>TRBJ2-3|-|TRBV5-4|TRBD2
TGTGCCAGCAGCCGAATGTCCGGGACTACCAAAACAGGAGATACGCAGTATTTT
CASSRMSGTTKTGDTQYF
>TRBJ2-2|-|TRBV3-1|TRBD2
TGTGCCAGCAGCCATGTAGCGGGCCGGAACACCGGGGAGCTGTTTTTT
CASSHVAGRNTGELFF
>TRBJ2-5|once|TRBV3-1|-
TGTGCCAGCAGCCGCAGACAAGCAAAGGGCGTGTTCTCTGAGACCCAGTACTTC
CASSRRQAKGVFSETQYF
>TRBJ1-2|-|TRBV10-2|-
TGCGCCAGCAGTGAGGGGCGCTGGGTCTCGGGCTACACCTTC
CASSEGRWVSGYTF
>TRBJ2-7|-|TRBV5-1|-
TGCGCCAGCAGCTTAGTAGCCGGAAGGGTCCACGAGCAGTACTTC
CASSLVAGRVHEQYF
>TRBJ2-1|-|TRBV5-1|TRBD2
TGCGCCAGCAGCTGGTCCCTAGCGGGAGTGAGAGAGCAGTTCTTC
CASSWSLAGVREQFF
>TRBJ2-5|-|TRBV7-8|-
TGTGCCAGCAGCTTGCGAGTTTTCCAAGAGACCCAGTACTTC
CASSLRVFQETQYF
>TRBJ2-7|-|TRBV7-2|TRBD1
TGTGCCAGCAGCTTAGCGCCACAGGGGGCCTACGAGCAGTACTTC
CASSLAPQGAYEQYF
>TRBJ2-5|-|TRBV30|TRBD2
TGTGCCTGGAGTACTAGCGGGGAGACCCAGTACTTC
CAWSTSGETQYF
>TRBJ1-1|-|TRBV12-5|TRBD1
TGTGCTAGTGGTCTCCACAGGGGCGATGCAAACACTGAAGCTTTCTTT
CASGLHRGDANTEAFF
>TRBJ1-2|-|TRBV5-1|TRBD1
TGCGCCAGCAGGGACAGGGGGCACGACTATGGCTACACCTTC
CASRDRGHDYGYTF
>TRBJ2-7|-|TRBV7-2|-
TGTGCCAGCAGCACATGGACCCGCGAGCAGTACTTC
CASSTWTREQYF
>TRBJ2-1|once|TRBV3-1|TRBD2
TGTGCCAGCAGCCAAGAGCGACTAGCGGGGTACAATGAGCAGTTCTTC
CASSQERLAGYNEQFF
>TRBJ2-5|-|TRBV29-1|-
TGCAGCGCCACGGGTGTGGAGACCCAGTACTTC
CSATGVETQYF
>TRBJ1-1|-|TRBV29-1|TRBD1
TGCAGCGTTGGTAAGGGACAGGGGACTGAAGCTTTCTTT
CSVGKGQGTEAFF